The clone carrying this T cell receptor (beta chain) was seen a handful of times. This record belongs to a study of cytomegalovirus exposure and HLA in healthy donors. The PCR employed 60 Vbeta primers together with 13 Jbeta primers. Method: immunoSEQ multiplex PCR; TCRdb's copy keeps in-frame clones and lacks some. The data hold 66,000 or so clones, with more than 80% observed a single time. The V gene's germline CDR1 is KGHSH and CDR2 LQKENI. V lost 4 bases, J lost 6 bases, and 19 bases lay in between. CDR3 length: 16 amino acids. The sequence derives from a man aged 25-45 years in good health and CMV-seropositive. The chain joins TRBV18 to TRBJ2-1; D remains ambiguous. The source material was PBMCs. CDR3 bases: TGTGCCAGCTCACAACCCCTTGCAACTACCCTCAATGAGCAGTTCTTC. This gives the protein CASSQPLATTLNEQFF.